Below, 7 T cell receptor beta chains from the same sample are listed, as sequenced in a study of T cells in Graves' hyperthyroidism and ophthalmopathy. Amplified regions were TCR beta CDR3 sequences from RNA transcripts. The TCR CDR3 first-round RT-PCR relied on the HTBI primer set. A single record per CDR3 protein comes from TCRdb applying MiXCR to the multiplex PCR reads. The sample shows about 840,000 distinct CDR3 sequences, more than 30% of them seen only once. The source material was blood. Receptors originate from a man aged 18 to 35 with Graves' hyperthyroidism.

V gene TRBV28 combines with J gene TRBJ1-5; tentative D call: TRBD1 (5 bases). The CDR3 covers 15 residues. The V and J ends lost 6 bases and 6 bases respectively, with 18 bases between them. The germline V gene encodes CDR1 MDHEN and CDR2 SYDVKM. The DNA for the CDR3 is TGTGCCAGCAGCAAACAGGCAAGACTTAGTCAGCCCCAGCATTTT. Translation gives CASSKQARLSQPQHF.

This clonotype was seen a few times. The chain employs TRBV3-1 and TRBJ1-6; the match to TRBD1 covers 7 bases. CDR1 LGHDT and CDR2 YNNKEL come from the germline V gene (reference sequence). There are 16 residues in the CDR3. J was trimmed by 6 bases and V by 3 bases; bases with no gene match: 8. The CDR3 spells CASSQTSGQPNSPLHF. DNA for the CDR3: TGTGCCAGCAGCCAGACTTCGGGACAGCCTAATTCACCCCTCCACTTT.

This clonotype was picked up many times. The rearrangement joins TRBV29-1 to TRBJ1-3; D unclear. Germline CDR1 reads SQVTM; CDR2 reads ANQGSEA. V lost 6 bases and J 8 bases, leaving 14 bases between the germline ends. The CDR3 totals 12 residues. In nucleotides, the CDR3 is TGCAGCGTACCTCAGAAGCGGGACACCATATATTTT. Its protein product is CSVPQKRDTIYF.

This clonotype was detected only a few times. V and J are TRBV7-9 and TRBJ2-7; 8 nucleotides align to TRBD2. Germline-derived CDR1 and CDR2 are SEHNR and FQNEAQ (reference sequence). The CDR3 consists of 15 residues. V gave up 8 bases and J gave up 0 bases; unmatched junction bases: 9. The DNA for the CDR3 is TGTGCCAGCGCGCCCGGACTAGCCGGCTCCTACGAGCAGTACTTC. It specifies CASAPGLAGSYEQYF.

This chain uses TRBV29-1 with TRBJ1-2, with 9 bases lining up with TRBD1. Germline lookup yields CDR1 SQVTM and CDR2 ANQGSEA. After removal of 5 bases from V and 5 bases from J, the junction contained 12 bases not matched to a gene. The CDR3 consists of 15 residues. CDR3 DNA: TGCAGCGTTCCCGGGACAGGGCTGATGGAGTATGGCTACACCTTC. Protein sequence: CSVPGTGLMEYGYTF.

This clonotype was found many times. This sequence joins TRBV19 and TRBJ1-1, with D hard to call. Germline CDR1 and CDR2: LNHDA and SQIVND (reference sequence). The CDR3 covers 13 residues. Trimming took off 9 bases at V and 4 bases at J, with 15 bases between the two ends. The CDR3 loop is CASSPAGSTEAFF. CDR3 DNA sequence: TGTGCCAGCAGTCCGGCCGGGTCCACTGAAGCTTTCTTT.

Regarding this clonotype: A much larger clone is a single base away; this may be a read error. The J gene is TRBJ1-1, the V gene TRBV19; no firm D call. This CDR3 region has 12 residues. Germline V gives CDR1 LNHDA, CDR2 SQIVND (reference sequence). V lost 8 bases and J lost 11, with 18 bases in between. CDR3 loop: CASLRKGELAFF. The CDR3 region has the DNA TGTGCCAGTTTGAGGAAGGGCGAGCTGGCTTTCTTT. Full variable domain (rest looked up from reference TRBV19 and TRBJ1-1): DGGITQSPKYLFRKEGQNVTLSCEQNLNHDAMYWYRQDPGQGLRLIYYSQIVNDFQKGDIAEGYSVSREKKESFPLTVTSAQKNPTAFYLCASLRKGELAFFGQGTRLTVV.